A selection of T cell receptor beta chains follows, all from one sample in a study of T cell repertoires in cytomegalovirus infection. Antigens of these TCRs are unknown. TCRdb passed the reads through MiXCR, listing each CDR3 protein once. Of more than 65,000 distinct CDR3 sequences listed, approximately 45% are singletons. Sequencing used CD8+ T cells from cultured PBMCs, obtained from culture after CMV antigen stimulation. Receptors originate from a human donor in good health (CMV status not recorded). Some clones in this sample may be carry-over from other donors' samples. Each CDR3 is given with its conserved first and last residue. Fields, in order: J gene, V gene, D gene, clone size, CDR3 protein, CDR3 DNA. D genes are given only for firm matches. Expanded clones are given a class, and other clones once, few, many or no size at all.

>TRBJ2-7|TRBV11-2|-|-
CASSSRDARPYEQYF
TGTGCCAGCAGTTCTCGGGATGCAAGACCCTACGAGCAGTACTTC
>TRBJ2-1|TRBV7-9|TRBD2|-
CASSLAGASYNEQFF
TGTGCCAGCAGCCTAGCGGGAGCCTCCTACAATGAGCAGTTCTTC
>TRBJ1-6|TRBV6-6|-|-
CATLRGGRYNSPLHF
TGTGCCACCCTCCGGGGGGGCCGCTATAATTCACCCCTCCACTTT
>TRBJ2-2|TRBV6-1|-|few
CASSDEQGSTGELFF
TGTGCCAGCAGTGATGAACAGGGATCAACCGGGGAGCTGTTTTTT
>TRBJ2-2|TRBV7-6|TRBD2|few
CASSSPGTSLTGELFF
TGTGCCAGCAGCTCACCCGGGACTAGTCTCACCGGGGAGCTGTTTTTT
>TRBJ2-5|TRBV28|TRBD2|few
CASSPSGSRKTQYF
TGTGCCAGCAGTCCTAGCGGGAGTCGGAAGACCCAGTACTTC
>TRBJ1-3|TRBV20-1|TRBD1|-
CSARVDRAGNTIYF
TGCAGTGCTAGAGTTGACAGGGCTGGAAACACCATATATTTT
>TRBJ1-2|TRBV9|TRBD1|-
CASSVSTGGNGYTF
TGTGCCAGCAGCGTATCGACAGGGGGTAATGGCTACACCTTC
>TRBJ1-5|TRBV7-3|TRBD1|few
CASSLTGGSNQPQHF
TGTGCCAGCAGCTTGACAGGGGGGAGCAATCAGCCCCAGCATTTT
>TRBJ2-1|TRBV7-6|TRBD2|-
CASSPGLAGESSYNEQFF
TGTGCCAGCAGCCCGGGACTAGCGGGGGAGAGCTCCTACAATGAGCAGTTCTTC
>TRBJ2-2|TRBV10-1|-|-
CASPWSQGGMFF
TGCGCCAGTCCCTGGTCCCAGGGTGGGATGTTTTTT
>TRBJ2-1|TRBV12-3/TRBV12-4|TRBD1|-
CASRRDRGFNEQFF
TGTGCCAGCAGACGGGACAGGGGTTTCAATGAGCAGTTCTTC
>TRBJ2-1|TRBV15|TRBD2|-
CATSRDYRGGRDEQFF
TGTGCCACCAGCAGAGACTACCGGGGGGGCCGCGATGAGCAGTTCTTC
>TRBJ1-4|TRBV4-1|-|-
CASSLRHTTNEKLFF
TGCGCCAGCAGCCTCCGACATACAACTAATGAAAAACTGTTTTTT
>TRBJ1-5|TRBV7-2|-|few
CASSFRDSNQPQHF
TGTGCCAGCAGCTTCCGGGACAGCAATCAGCCCCAGCATTTT
>TRBJ2-5|TRBV29-1|TRBD2|-
CSLTRTTSGRARETQYF
TGCAGCTTAACTCGGACTACTAGCGGGAGGGCCCGAGAGACCCAGTACTTC
>TRBJ1-5|TRBV7-9|-|few
CASSPSGTGQPQHF
TGTGCCAGCAGCCCATCGGGGACCGGGCAGCCCCAGCATTTT
>TRBJ2-1|TRBV7-3|-|-
CASSLMGNEQFF
TGTGCCAGCAGCTTAATGGGGAATGAGCAGTTCTTC
>TRBJ1-5|TRBV7-2|-|-
CASSLGNTNQPQHF
TGTGCCAGCAGCTTAGGGAACACTAATCAGCCCCAGCATTTT
>TRBJ2-1|TRBV4-1|TRBD1|-
CASSGGTGTAPNEQFF
TGCGCCAGCAGCGGGGGAACGGGGACAGCTCCCAATGAGCAGTTCTTC
>TRBJ2-1|TRBV20-1|TRBD2|-
CSASPGRDYNEQFF
TGCAGTGCTAGTCCCGGGAGGGACTACAATGAGCAGTTCTTC
>TRBJ2-1|TRBV11-3|TRBD1|-
CASSTTGGNEQFF
TGTGCCAGCAGCACAACAGGGGGCAATGAGCAGTTCTTC
>TRBJ2-6|TRBV7-2|TRBD2|-
CATGGAPGANVLTF
TGTGCCACCGGGGGGGCACCTGGGGCCAACGTCCTGACTTTC
>TRBJ2-5|TRBV7-2|TRBD2|-
CASSLEGGRGTQYF
TGTGCCAGCAGCTTAGAGGGAGGGCGGGGGACCCAGTACTTC
>TRBJ2-1|TRBV7-9|-|few
CASSLTDTPLNEQFF
TGTGCCAGCAGCTTAACGGACACCCCGCTCAATGAGCAGTTCTTC
>TRBJ2-3|TRBV10-3|TRBD2|once
CAISEIVAGGRTDTQYF
TGTGCCATCAGTGAGATTGTAGCGGGAGGGCGCACAGATACGCAGTATTTT
>TRBJ2-3|TRBV6-8|-|-
CASSYSTSLGADTQYF
TGTGCCAGCAGTTACTCGACAAGTTTGGGAGCAGATACGCAGTATTTT
>TRBJ1-1|TRBV6-1|-|-
CASSELRTEAFF
TGTGCCAGCAGTGAACTCAGAACTGAAGCTTTCTTT
>TRBJ2-3|TRBV24-1|-|-
CATRDITDTQYF
TGTGCCACCAGGGACATCACAGATACGCAGTATTTT
>TRBJ2-1|TRBV11-2|TRBD2|few
CASRNRTSGNNEQFF
TGTGCCAGCAGAAACCGGACTAGCGGAAACAATGAGCAGTTCTTC
>TRBJ2-7|TRBV7-3|-|-
CASSDTGFGEQYF
TGTGCCAGCAGCGACACAGGGTTCGGCGAGCAGTACTTC
>TRBJ2-2|TRBV19|-|-
CASSLVGLGTGELFF
TGTGCCAGTAGCCTAGTGGGGTTGGGAACCGGGGAGCTGTTTTTT
>TRBJ1-1|TRBV19|-|-
CASSIGAVEAFF
TGTGCCAGTAGTATAGGGGCAGTTGAAGCTTTCTTT
>TRBJ1-1|TRBV6-5|TRBD1|few
CASSYTGTGGTEAFF
TGTGCCAGCAGTTACACTGGGACAGGGGGCACTGAAGCTTTCTTT
>TRBJ2-1|TRBV10-3|TRBD2|-
CAISEVAGYNEQFF
TGTGCCATCAGTGAAGTAGCGGGGTACAATGAGCAGTTCTTC
>TRBJ1-1|TRBV20-1|-|once
CSAAPNTEAFF
TGCAGTGCCGCTCCGAACACTGAAGCTTTCTTT
>TRBJ2-2|TRBV12-3/TRBV12-4|-|-
CASGVTPLRDTGELFF
TGTGCCAGCGGCGTAACACCTTTGCGGGACACCGGGGAGCTGTTTTTT
>TRBJ2-3|TRBV6-1|TRBD2|few
CASSALLAGGGDTQYF
TGTGCCAGCAGTGCCCTACTAGCGGGAGGGGGCGATACGCAGTATTTT
>TRBJ2-1|TRBV20-1|-|-
CSARDLWGDSGKGNEQFF
TGCAGTGCTAGAGATCTTTGGGGGGACAGCGGGAAGGGGAATGAGCAGTTCTTC
>TRBJ1-1|TRBV4-2|TRBD1|-
CASSQRGPGNTEAFF
TGTGCCAGCAGCCAAAGGGGGCCAGGAAACACTGAAGCTTTCTTT
>TRBJ2-3|TRBV15|TRBD2|-
CATSAGLADTDTQYF
TGTGCCACCAGCGCGGGACTAGCGGACACAGATACGCAGTATTTT
>TRBJ2-1|TRBV2|-|-
CASRWGDYNEQFF
TGTGCCAGCAGGTGGGGGGACTACAATGAGCAGTTCTTC
>TRBJ2-2|TRBV10-3|-|-
CAISDLSAGAGGELFF
TGTGCCATCAGTGACCTATCGGCGGGGGCGGGCGGGGAGCTGTTTTTT
>TRBJ2-3|TRBV2|-|few
CASRDQVGGLRTDTQYF
TGTGCCAGCAGAGACCAGGTGGGCGGTTTACGCACAGATACGCAGTATTTT
>TRBJ2-7|TRBV28|TRBD1|once
CASSLGDRGNYEQYF
TGTGCCAGCAGTTTGGGGGACAGGGGAAACTACGAGCAGTACTTC
>TRBJ2-7|TRBV14|-|few
CASSTTWGGPREQYF
TGTGCCAGCAGCACCACGTGGGGGGGGCCCAGGGAGCAGTACTTC
>TRBJ2-7|TRBV27|TRBD1|once
CASSPQGVGSEQYF
TGTGCCAGCAGTCCCCAGGGGGTAGGGAGCGAGCAGTACTTC
>TRBJ2-5|TRBV4-2|TRBD2|-
CASSQGGLAGGETQYF
TGTGCCAGCAGCCAAGGGGGACTAGCGGGGGGAGAGACCCAGTACTTC
>TRBJ1-1|TRBV20-1|-|-
CSASLQLGPTEAFF
TGCAGTGCTAGCCTCCAACTCGGGCCCACTGAAGCTTTCTTT
>TRBJ1-4|TRBV18|TRBD1|many
CASSTGQGRDNEKLFF
TGTGCCAGCTCAACGGGACAGGGAAGGGATAATGAAAAACTGTTTTTT
>TRBJ2-1|TRBV7-2|-|-
CASSLTSINEQFF
TGTGCCAGCAGCTTAACTAGTATCAATGAGCAGTTCTTC
>TRBJ2-1|TRBV25-1|-|few
CASSDLRGREKFF
TGTGCCAGCAGTGATCTTCGGGGAAGGGAAAAGTTCTTC
>TRBJ1-6|TRBV15|-|-
CATSRDRGSPLHF
TGTGCCACCAGCAGAGATCGTGGCTCACCCCTCCACTTT